These 22 T cell receptor beta chains were sequenced from one sample in a study of cytomegalovirus exposure and HLA in healthy donors. A multiplex PCR was run with 60 Vbeta primers and 13 Jbeta primers. Produced via immunoSEQ multiplex PCR; TCRdb's table is partial and in-frame only. In the table there are around 94,000 clones, approximately 77% of which are singletons. Sequencing input: PBMCs. Receptors originate from a human donor in good health.

The chain employs TRBV7-2 and TRBJ1-1; the D is unclear. Germline CDR1 SGHTA, CDR2 FQGNSA. The V end was cut by 3 bases, the J end by 0 bases, with 5 bases between. The CDR3 runs 13 residues. The CDR3 DNA reads as TGTGCCAGCAGCTTGCAGATGAACACTGAAGCTTTCTTT. Translated: CASSLQMNTEAFF. Full variable domain (missing parts from reference TRBV7-2 and TRBJ1-1): GAGVSQSPSNKVTEKGKDVELRCDPISGHTALYWYRQSLGQGLEFLIYFQGNSAPDKSGLPSDRFSAERTGGSVSTLTIQRTQQEDSAVYLCASSLQMNTEAFFGQGTRLTVV.

This chain links TRBV6-5 with TRBJ2-6; 7 nucleotides align to TRBD2. The CDR3 consists of 16 residues. In germline, CDR1 is MNHEY, CDR2 SVGAGI. Trimming at V came to 2 bases and at J to 2 bases, leaving 3 bases not matched to a gene. The CDR3 protein is CASSYRGGAGANVLTF. The CDR3 DNA follows: TGTGCCAGCAGTTACCGTGGGGGGGCTGGGGCCAACGTCCTGACTTTC.

The rearrangement joins TRBV19 to TRBJ2-5; 9 bases line up with TRBD1. In germline, CDR1 is LNHDA, CDR2 SQIVND (reference sequence). The CDR3 loop spans 13 amino acids. The V segment lost 6 bases and the J segment 5 bases; nucleotides outside the gene matches: 4. CDR3 coding DNA: TGTGCCAGTAGGTACAGGGGGCAGGAGACCCAGTACTTC. Translating gives CASRYRGQETQYF.

This clone was found a few times. The genes are TRBV6-5 and TRBJ2-7; tentative D call: TRBD1 (7 bases). The CDR3 extends over 14 amino acids. Germline CDR1 MNHEY, CDR2 SVGAGI. V was cut by 5 bases and J by 3 bases, with 14 bases left in between. The chain's CDR3 is CASSARGQSYEQYF. The CDR3 nucleotides read TGTGCCAGCAGTGCGCGGGGACAGAGCTACGAGCAGTACTTC.

The V and J genes are TRBV25-1 and TRBJ1-1; no definite D call. The CDR3 contains 14 residues. Germline assignment: CDR1 MGHDK and CDR2 SYGVNS. With 5 bases removed from V and 5 bases from J, the gap between germline ends came to 15 bases. The CDR3 is CASSLGGRATEAFF. As DNA, the CDR3 is TGTGCCAGCAGTTTGGGAGGTAGGGCGACTGAAGCTTTCTTT.

In this sample, this clone turned up once. The chain is built from TRBV11-2 and TRBJ1-5, with D unresolved. The germline V and J ends were trimmed by 1 base and 0 bases, with 10 bases remaining between them. The CDR3 runs to 16 residues. Germline assignment: CDR1 SGHAT and CDR2 FQNNGV. The CDR3 region has the DNA TGTGCCAGCAGCTTAGGGGTTGGAGGTAGCAATCAGCCCCAGCATTTT. Translated: CASSLGVGGSNQPQHF.

The chain carries TRBV9 and TRBJ2-7; 7 bases agree with TRBD1. CDR1 and CDR2 (germline): SGDLS, YYNGEE. With 0 bases clipped from V and 2 bases from J, the junction kept 2 bases outside the gene matches. The CDR3 totals 14 residues. The chain's CDR3 is CASSVGTGPYEQYF. CDR3 in DNA: TGTGCCAGCAGCGTAGGGACAGGTCCCTACGAGCAGTACTTC.

This clone has more than one count but fewer than ten. CDR3: CATMGRAVGGYTF. The CDR3 DNA follows: TGTGCCACCATGGGGAGGGCAGTAGGAGGCTACACCTTC. The chain joins TRBV2 to TRBJ1-2; D is uncertain. Trimming pared 10 bases from V and 8 bases from J, leaving 20 bases between. CDR1 is SNHLY, CDR2 FYNNEI, per germline. The length of the CDR3 is 13 residues.

This CDR3 reads CASSPSREGEQYF. The CDR3 DNA is TGTGCCAGCTCACCAAGCCGGGAGGGCGAGCAGTACTTC. This chain links TRBV18 with TRBJ2-7; TRBD2 matches at 8 bases. V trimming: 2 bases; J trimming: 6 bases; junction bases outside the gene matches: 3. Germline-derived CDR1 and CDR2 are KGHSH and LQKENI. The CDR3 contains 13 residues.

Only one count was recorded for this clone. V and J are TRBV19 and TRBJ1-5; 9 positions match TRBD1. V was pared by 5 bases and J by 2 bases, with 7 bases of the junction left unmatched. The CDR3 has 16 residues. From germline, CDR1 is LNHDA and CDR2 SQIVND (reference sequence). CDR3 bases: TGTGCCAGTAGTCTTCCGGGACAGGGTGGCAATCAGCCCCAGCATTTT. This encodes CASSLPGQGGNQPQHF.

The genes are TRBV7-6 and TRBJ2-2; D gene ambiguous. Germline assignment: CDR1 SGHVS and CDR2 FNYEAQ. This CDR3 is 15 amino acids long. The V gene lost 1 base and the J gene lost 3 bases, with 9 bases spanning the gap. CDR3 protein: CASSLVRTDTGELFF. The CDR3 DNA reads TGTGCCAGCAGCTTAGTGCGCACAGACACCGGGGAGCTGTTTTTT.

This clone was found once. V and J are TRBV13 and TRBJ1-2, with D possibly matching TRBD1 (6 bases). V lost 5 bases, J lost 6 bases, and 13 bases lay in between. Germline V gene sequence: CDR1 PRHDT, CDR2 FYEKMQ (reference sequence). The CDR3 consists of 13 residues. The CDR3 is CASSKQGIHGYTF. In nucleotides, the CDR3 is TGTGCCAGCAGCAAACAGGGAATACATGGCTACACCTTC.

V usage is TRBV2 and J usage is TRBJ1-1, with D perhaps TRBD1 (5 bases). The ends were cut back, 5 bases at V and 1 base at J, with 11 bases in the middle. There are 14 residues in the CDR3. Germline CDR1 SNHLY, CDR2 FYNNEI. The CDR3 DNA follows: TGTGCCAGCAGTCCCCCTAGGGGGAACACTGAAGCTTTCTTT. It specifies CASSPPRGNTEAFF.

The rearrangement links TRBV19 to TRBJ1-5; 12 positions match TRBD1. Germline V gives CDR1 LNHDA, CDR2 SQIVND (reference sequence). After removal of 10 bases from V and 2 bases from J, the junction contained 12 bases not matched to a gene. The CDR3 length is 17 residues. The DNA of the CDR3 is TGTGCCACCACGGGACAGGGGGCGCGGAGGGGCAATCAGCCCCAGCATTTT. Translating gives CATTGQGARRGNQPQHF.

This chain connects TRBV4-2 to TRBJ2-7; TRBD1 is a possible D gene (5 bases). Germline V gene lookup returns CDR1 LGHNA and CDR2 YNFKEQ. V was clipped by 0 bases and J by 0 bases, with 12 bases between them. The CDR3 is made up of 16 amino acids. The DNA for the CDR3 is TGTGCCAGCAGCCAAGATTTAGGGGAAAGCTCCTACGAGCAGTACTTC. Translated: CASSQDLGESSYEQYF.

The chain uses TRBV7-9 and TRBJ2-7; 8 positions agree with TRBD1. The CDR3 is 16 residues long. CDR1 and CDR2 (germline): SEHNR, FQNEAQ (reference sequence). The V gene end was trimmed by 4 bases and the J gene end by 5 bases; junction bases not matched to a gene: 13. The CDR3 DNA sequence: TGTGCCAGCAGCTCGAACAGGGGGACTTCAATGGACGAGCAGTACTTC. This translates into CASSSNRGTSMDEQYF.

In DNA, the CDR3 is TGTGCCAGCAGCCAACTAGCGCTTACAGATACGCAGTATTTT. Amino acids: CASSQLALTDTQYF. The genes are TRBV7-2 and TRBJ2-3; 7 bases are a match to TRBD2. Germline assignment: CDR1 SGHTA and CDR2 FQGNSA. This CDR3 has 14 amino acids. Germline trimming cut 5 bases from V and 3 bases from J; bases unmatched to any gene: 5.

The J gene is TRBJ1-2, the V gene TRBV19, with D possibly TRBD1 on 5 matching bases. This CDR3 comprises 15 residues. CDR1 is LNHDA and CDR2 is SQIVND in the germline V gene (reference sequence). V was clipped by 4 bases and J by 5 bases, with 17 bases between them. The CDR3: CASSNSPQGGYGYTF. In DNA form, the CDR3 reads TGTGCCAGTAGTAATAGCCCGCAGGGAGGGTATGGCTACACCTTC.

In this sample, this clone turned up a few times. The V and J genes are TRBV19 and TRBJ1-5; TRBD1 matches at 7 bases. Germline assignment: CDR1 LNHDA and CDR2 SQIVND (reference sequence). This CDR3 has 15 amino acids. With 4 bases clipped from V and 3 bases from J, the junction kept 6 bases outside the gene matches. Here the CDR3 reads CASSTNRGFNQPQHF. The DNA for the CDR3 is TGTGCCAGTAGTACAAACAGGGGTTTCAATCAGCCCCAGCATTTT.

This clone was detected only a few times. The rearrangement uses TRBV4-3 and TRBJ2-1; TRBD2 matches at 7 bases. The CDR3 contains 17 residues. Trimming took 4 bases from V and 5 from J; bases not matched to a gene: 14. Germline V gives CDR1 LGHNA, CDR2 YSLEER. CDR3 loop: CASSRGGLASRDNEQFF. The DNA for the CDR3 is TGCGCCAGCAGCCGGGGAGGGTTGGCTAGCAGAGACAATGAGCAGTTCTTC.

The chain has TRBV10-2 and TRBJ1-3; D gene unclear. Germline lookup yields CDR1 WSHSY and CDR2 SAAADI. This CDR3 is 14 amino acids long. V dropped 0 bases and J dropped 3 bases, with 6 bases sitting between them. CDR3 coding DNA: TGCGCCAGCAGTGAGTCCGGTGGTGGAAACACCATATATTTT. As protein: CASSESGGGNTIYF.

The chain couples TRBV7-9 to TRBJ2-5; TRBD2 agrees at 8 bases. From germline, CDR1 is SEHNR and CDR2 FQNEAQ (reference sequence). V trimming: 5 bases; J trimming: 2 bases; junction bases outside the gene matches: 13. This CDR3 has 17 amino acids. In DNA, the CDR3 is TGTGCCAGCAGCCTCTCTGCGGCGGGGGGATTACAAGAGACCCAGTACTTC. It translates to CASSLSAAGGLQETQYF.